This T cell receptor beta chain stems from a study of blood T cell repertoires in COVID-19. Study-level background: The study drew acute and convalescent COVID-19 samples from the United States, Italy and Spain.

Germline V gives CDR1 KGHSH, CDR2 LQKENI. Germline trimming cut 4 bases from V and 7 bases from J; bases unmatched to any gene: 7. The CDR3 length is 14 residues. The authors' processing: Quantification of nucleated cells was approximated via reference gene primer amplification. Sequencing was performed with immunoSEQ multiplex PCR; in TCRdb, only in-frame clones are kept and a portion is missing. Clone size and the V and J calls come from that table; the DNA yielded D and trimming. The sample has under 55,000 clones, roughly nine tenths seen once; the top ten hold 8% to 10%. This sequence joins TRBV18 and TRBJ2-7, with TRBD1 matching 10 bases. The sequencing sample was made of peripheral blood. This TCR was recovered from a woman older than 75 with active COVID-19. The CDR3 DNA reads TGTGCCAGCTCACGGACAGGGGGGCCGGGGGAGCAGTACTTC. It encodes CASSRTGGPGEQYF.